These 23 T cell receptor beta chains were sequenced from one sample in a study of memory CD4+ T cells and cytomegalovirus serostatus. Clones were sequenced by immunoSEQ multiplex PCR, and TCRdb holds only the in-frame ones, with some missing. The sample has about 56,000 clones; over 65% are singletons. Single viable CD3+CD4+CD8-CD45RO+ cells were sorted as the memory CD4+ T cells. The sequencing input was memory CD4+ T cells from blood. These receptors originate from an adult in good health and CMV-seropositive.

This clone was seen a single time. The chain uses TRBV27 and TRBJ2-5; the D call may be TRBD1 or TRBD2 (5 bases each). Germline CDR1 and CDR2: MNHEY and SMNVEV (reference sequence). Between the trimmed V and J ends, which lost 2 bases and 7 bases, there was a span of 17 bases. The CDR3 totals 15 residues. For the CDR3, the DNA is TGTGCCAGCAGTTTAAATGTCCAGGGAGTAGCGACCCAGTACTTC. Encoded protein: CASSLNVQGVATQYF.

V and J are TRBV28 and TRBJ1-4; TRBD1 might be the D (5 bases). The CDR3 consists of 11 residues. Germline CDR1 reads MDHEN; CDR2 reads SYDVKM. Trimming shortened V by 2 bases and J by 14 bases, and 9 bases separated the two germline ends. Here the CDR3 DNA reads TGTGCCAGCAGTTTAAGACAGTCTCTGTTTTTT. It is translated as CASSLRQSLFF.

J is TRBJ2-5 and V is TRBV7-8; D may match TRBD1 or TRBD2 (5 bases each). CDR1 and CDR2 (germline): SGHVS, FQNEAQ. The CDR3 spans 16 residues. The V and J ends lost 10 bases and 5 bases respectively, with 26 bases between them. For the CDR3, the DNA is TGTGCCACCCGCCCGGGGCCCTTCCAGCCCAGGGAGACCCAGTACTTC. Translated: CATRPGPFQPRETQYF.

The CDR3 spells CASSLAMARAGTEAFF. CDR3 bases: TGTGCCAGCAGCTTAGCGATGGCCAGGGCGGGCACTGAAGCTTTCTTT. The V and J genes are TRBV7-2 and TRBJ1-1, with D possibly TRBD1 on 5 matching bases. The V and J ends lost 0 bases and 4 bases respectively, with 15 bases between them. Germline-derived CDR1 and CDR2 are SGHTA and FQGNSA. This CDR3 is built from 16 residues.

This chain connects TRBV6-5 to TRBJ1-3, with TRBD1 identical over 7 bases. Germline trimming cut 7 bases from V and 4 bases from J; bases unmatched to any gene: 7. Germline CDR1 and CDR2: MNHEY and SVGAGI. This CDR3 contains 14 residues. The CDR3 region is CASTLQGYGNTIYF. Written as DNA, the CDR3 is TGTGCCAGCACCCTACAGGGGTACGGAAACACCATATATTTT.

The chain carries TRBV5-1 and TRBJ2-1, with a tentative D call TRBD1 (5 bases). V lost 0 bases and J lost 8, with 15 bases in between. The CDR3 contains 15 residues. Germline CDR1 and CDR2: SGHRS and YFSETQ. The CDR3 is CASSLAPWGLDEQFF. DNA of the CDR3: TGCGCCAGCAGCTTGGCCCCCTGGGGCCTGGATGAGCAGTTCTTC.

This clone was detected once. This chain uses TRBV25-1 with TRBJ2-1, with 9 nucleotides matching TRBD2. V shed 2 bases, J shed 4 bases, and the junction held 6 bases outside the gene matches. This CDR3 is 16 amino acids long. Germline V gene data show CDR1 as MGHDK and CDR2 as SYGVNS. CDR3 nucleotides: TGTGCCAGCAGTGAAGGGGGCGGGAGGGTTTACAATGAGCAGTTCTTC. It yields the protein CASSEGGGRVYNEQFF.

This clone was seen ten or more times. The chain has TRBV19 and TRBJ1-1; weak D call: TRBD1 (6 bases). Trimming took off 11 bases at V and 0 bases at J, with 22 bases between the two ends. CDR1 is LNHDA, CDR2 SQIVND, per germline (reference sequence). The CDR3 contains 16 residues. The CDR3 DNA follows: TGTGCCGTAAAACAGGGAGGAGCGGGTTTGAACACTGAAGCTTTCTTT. Translated, it gives CAVKQGGAGLNTEAFF.

The rearrangement uses TRBV4-3 and TRBJ2-7; 7 bases align to TRBD1. Per germline, CDR1 LGHNA and CDR2 YSLEER. J gave up 3 bases and V 1 base, and 3 bases lay outside the gene matches. This CDR3 has 14 residues. The CDR3 region has the DNA TGCGCCAGCAGCCAAGGAACAGGGGACTACGAGCAGTACTTC. It translates to CASSQGTGDYEQYF.

The V call is TRBV27, the J call TRBJ2-6; D not certain. The CDR3 sequence is 14 residues long. In germline, CDR1 is MNHEY, CDR2 SMNVEV (reference sequence). V was shortened by 4 bases and J by 4 bases, with 8 bases between the two germline ends. As DNA, the CDR3 is TGTGCCAGCAGTTCCCTGGCGGGGGCCAACGTCCTGACTTTC. Its translation is CASSSLAGANVLTF.

The V and J genes are TRBV27 and TRBJ2-5; 7 nucleotides align to TRBD1. Germline V gene sequence: CDR1 MNHEY, CDR2 SMNVEV (reference sequence). V lost 11 bases and J lost 0; bases outside the gene matches: 12. The CDR3 has 15 residues. The CDR3 protein is CASGQVGEYQETQYF. CDR3 sequence (DNA): TGTGCCTCCGGACAGGTAGGGGAGTACCAAGAGACCCAGTACTTC.

The chain employs TRBV18 and TRBJ2-2; 8 nucleotides line up with TRBD1. V shed 3 bases and J 4 bases; nucleotides not matched to a gene: 13. Looked up from germline, CDR1 is KGHSH and CDR2 is LQKENI. CDR3 length: 18 residues. In DNA, the CDR3 is TGTGCCAGCTCACCGCTGGGCCCGGGGACAGGAGCCACCGGGGAGCTGTTTTTT. It translates to CASSPLGPGTGATGELFF.

This clone has a single count. The gene calls are TRBV7-9 and TRBJ2-1; D may be TRBD1 (6 bases). Germline assignment: CDR1 SEHNR and CDR2 FQNEAQ (reference sequence). Trimming cost V 5 bases and J 2 bases, with 16 bases left between them. This CDR3 has 16 residues. The CDR3, as DNA: TGTGCCAGCAGCCCTCCCGGGACATATACCTACAATGAGCAGTTCTTC. The encoded protein is CASSPPGTYTYNEQFF.

The chain joins TRBV7-9 to TRBJ1-2; TRBD1 might be the D (5 bases). The V end lost 3 bases, the J end lost 8 bases, and 19 bases lay between the germline ends. Germline CDR1 reads SEHNR; CDR2 reads FQNEAQ (reference sequence). The CDR3 length is 15 residues. The DNA for the CDR3 is TGTGCCAGCAGCTTGGTCGGGCGAGGGGAAGACGGCTACACCTTC. Its translation: CASSLVGRGEDGYTF.

V gene TRBV11-3 combines with J gene TRBJ2-1; weak D call: TRBD2 (6 bases). The CDR3 is 14 residues long. The ends were cut back, 3 bases at V and 6 bases at J, with 12 bases in the middle. Germline V gives CDR1 SGHNT, CDR2 YENEEA. CDR3 nucleotides: TGTGCCAGCAGCTTTGGCGGGACGACCAATGAGCAGTTCTTC. Its translation: CASSFGGTTNEQFF.

The chain carries TRBV19 and TRBJ2-2, with D unclear. In germline, CDR1 is LNHDA, CDR2 SQIVND (reference sequence). V shed 6 bases and J shed 6 bases, with 14 bases lying between them. The CDR3 is 14 amino acids. In DNA form, the CDR3 reads TGTGCCAGTAGAGAACTACCGAGTCCCGGGGAGCTGTTTTTT. It yields the protein CASRELPSPGELFF.

The genes are TRBV7-3 and TRBJ2-2, with unresolved D. V was trimmed by 5 bases and J by 4 bases, leaving 14 bases between them. This CDR3 has 15 residues. Per germline, CDR1 SGHTA and CDR2 FQGTGA. CDR3 loop: CASSPTDRSTGELFF. In DNA form, the CDR3 reads TGTGCCAGCAGCCCTACGGATCGGAGCACCGGGGAGCTGTTTTTT.

The chain couples TRBV29-1 to TRBJ2-7; D is uncertain. This CDR3 spans 14 amino acids. In germline, CDR1 is SQVTM, CDR2 ANQGSEA. The CDR3 DNA is TGCAGACTAAACAGTGCTTCCGCCTCCTACGAGCAGTACGTC. Translated: CRLNSASASYEQYV.

CDR3 nucleotide sequence: TGTGCCACTAGAATGGTGGGGACTCAGGAGCAGTTCTTC. Translated: CATRMVGTQEQFF. The chain recombines TRBV19 with TRBJ2-1, with a tentative D call TRBD2 (6 bases). The CDR3 extends over 13 amino acids. The V gene's germline CDR1 is LNHDA and CDR2 SQIVND (reference sequence). V was clipped by 10 bases and J by 10 bases, with 20 bases between them.

The CDR3 DNA sequence: TGTGCCAGCAGTTCGCGGTCAAGCAATCAGCCCCAGCATTTT. As protein: CASSSRSSNQPQHF. This sequence joins TRBV6-5 and TRBJ1-5, with unresolved D. Trimming removed 4 bases at V and 1 base at J, with 8 bases between. CDR1 and CDR2 from the germline V gene are MNHEY and SVGAGI. CDR3 size: 14 residues.

This clone occurred once. The chain carries TRBV6-6 and TRBJ2-5, with a possible D match to TRBD2 (5 bases). Trimming took off 6 bases at V and 5 bases at J, with 13 bases between the two ends. This CDR3 is built from 13 residues. Germline-derived CDR1 and CDR2 are MNHNY and SVGAGI (reference sequence). The CDR3 nucleotides are TGTGCCAGCAGAAGAGGGATTCAGGAGACCCAGTACTTC. Amino acids: CASRRGIQETQYF.

V usage is TRBV5-1 and J usage is TRBJ2-5; 9 bases fit TRBD1. Germline-derived CDR1 and CDR2 are SGHRS and YFSETQ. V was pared by 3 bases and J by 5 bases, with 8 bases of the junction left unmatched. This CDR3 is 15 amino acids long. The CDR3 protein is CASSSGQGGIETQYF. In DNA, the CDR3 is TGCGCCAGCAGCTCGGGACAGGGTGGGATCGAGACCCAGTACTTC. Full variable domain (missing parts from reference TRBV5-1 and TRBJ2-5): KAGVTQTPRYLIKTRGQQVTLSCSPISGHRSVSWYQQTPGQGLQFLFEYFSETQRNKGNFPGRFSGRQFSNSRSEMNVSTLELGDSALYLCASSSGQGGIETQYFGPGTRLLVL.

V gene TRBV29-1 combines with J gene TRBJ1-2; D call uncertain. The CDR3 runs to 11 residues. V was shortened by 8 bases and J by 0 bases, with 7 bases between the two germline ends. The germline CDR1 and CDR2 sequences are SQVTM and ANQGSEA. This CDR3 is CSFTSNYGYTF. CDR3 coding DNA: TGCAGCTTCACGTCTAACTATGGCTACACCTTC.